This entry lists 24 T cell receptor beta chains sequenced from one sample in a study of blood T cell repertoires in COVID-19. The assay was immunoSEQ multiplex PCR, and TCRdb's table has in-frame clones only and misses some. The sample gives roughly 250,000 clones, over 75% of which show up once; 2.1% is in the top ten. The material sequenced was peripheral blood. The receptors were sampled from a woman aged 35 to 49 who had recovered from COVID-19.

V gene TRBV19 combines with J gene TRBJ1-2, with no clear D. The CDR3 is made up of 14 amino acids. V lost 0 bases and J 4 bases, leaving 9 bases between the germline ends. Germline CDR1 LNHDA, CDR2 SQIVND (reference sequence). CDR3 loop: CASSIDVAIYGYTF. The DNA of the CDR3 is TGTGCCAGTAGTATAGATGTAGCAATCTATGGCTACACCTTC.

The rearrangement links TRBV19 to TRBJ1-4; D gene unclear. The CDR3 is made up of 12 amino acids. Deletions cut 4 bases from V and 8 bases from J, with 8 bases between. CDR1 is LNHDA, CDR2 SQIVND, per germline (reference sequence). CDR3 residues: CASSTRLEKLFF. The CDR3 DNA reads TGTGCCAGTAGTACCCGGTTAGAAAAACTGTTTTTT.

The CDR3 bases are TGTGCCAGCAGTTACGGCGGCAGAGGCTACGAGCAGTACTTC. Its translation is CASSYGGRGYEQYF. The genes are TRBV6-2 or TRBV6-3 and TRBJ2-7; D unclear. Looked up from germline, CDR1 is MNHEY and CDR2 is SVGEGT. The CDR3 has 14 residues. V lost 2 bases and J 3 bases, leaving 11 bases between the germline ends.

A single count supports this clone. This rearrangement joins TRBV6-6 to TRBJ2-7; 10 nucleotides line up with TRBD1. Germline V CDR1 and CDR2: MNHNY, SVGAGI (reference sequence). CDR3 size: 15 residues. The trim removed 6 bases at V and 1 base at J, leaving 6 bases unmatched. In DNA form, the CDR3 reads TGTGCCAGCAGCCATGACAGGGGGCCTTCCTACGAGCAGTACTTC. Its protein is CASSHDRGPSYEQYF.

The rearrangement uses TRBV7-6 and TRBJ2-7; 8 nucleotides align to TRBD1. The junction had 2 bases not matched to a gene; V was cut back by 1 base and J by 3 bases. CDR3 size: 14 residues. Germline V gene lookup returns CDR1 SGHVS and CDR2 FNYEAQ. CDR3 DNA sequence: TGTGCCAGCAGCTTAGGACAGGGGTTCTACGAGCAGTACTTC. Residues: CASSLGQGFYEQYF.

Only one count was recorded for this clone. The chain is built from TRBV19 and TRBJ2-1; tentative D call: TRBD2 (5 bases). V was shortened by 5 bases and J by 2 bases, with 13 bases between the two germline ends. The CDR3 is 15 amino acids. In germline, CDR1 is LNHDA, CDR2 SQIVND (reference sequence). For the CDR3, the DNA is TGTGCCAGTAGTTTAGGACGGGGTCCCTACAATGAGCAGTTCTTC. It translates to CASSLGRGPYNEQFF.

This chain connects TRBV9 to TRBJ2-1; 12 positions match TRBD2. J lost 0 bases, V lost 0 bases, and 4 bases had no gene match. CDR3 length equals 18 residues. Germline CDR1 reads SGDLS; CDR2 reads YYNGEE. CDR3 nucleotide sequence: TGTGCCAGCAGCGTAGGACTAGCGGGGGTTGGCTCCTACAATGAGCAGTTCTTC. Residues: CASSVGLAGVGSYNEQFF.

This sequence joins TRBV2 and TRBJ1-2, with TRBD1 matching over 10 bases. Germline V lookup: CDR1 SNHLY, CDR2 FYNNEI. The length of the CDR3 is 15 residues. The junction had 4 bases not matched to a gene; V was cut back by 5 bases and J by 1 base. The CDR3 is CASSPDRGFNYGYTF. In nucleotides, the CDR3 is TGTGCCAGCAGTCCGGACAGGGGGTTTAACTATGGCTACACCTTC.

The rearrangement links TRBV7-6 to TRBJ2-1; 9 bases align to TRBD1. The V segment lost 2 bases and the J segment 6 bases; nucleotides outside the gene matches: 8. Germline V lookup: CDR1 SGHVS, CDR2 FNYEAQ. The CDR3 spans 16 residues. The CDR3 bases are TGTGCCAGCAGCTTAAGGGACAGGGAAATGGTCAATGAGCAGTTCTTC. Encoded protein: CASSLRDREMVNEQFF.

The chain has TRBV4-2 and TRBJ2-1, with D possibly being TRBD2 (5 bases). Germline lookup yields CDR1 LGHNA and CDR2 YNFKEQ. The CDR3 runs to 14 residues. V lost 1 base, J lost 9 bases, and 13 bases lay in between. In DNA form, the CDR3 reads TGTGCCAGCAGCCAAGGGACTGGCCTAGGTGAGCAGTTCTTC. It specifies CASSQGTGLGEQFF.

The rearrangement links TRBV5-8 to TRBJ1-2, with D possibly TRBD1 on 6 matching bases. This CDR3 contains 14 residues. V lost 2 bases, J lost 2 bases, and 10 bases lay in between. Germline loops: CDR1 SGHTS, CDR2 YDEGEE. DNA of the CDR3: TGTGCCAGCAGCTTTGACAGGCAGAACTATGGCTACACCTTC. This codes for CASSFDRQNYGYTF.

J is TRBJ2-2 and V is TRBV10-3; 10 nucleotides match TRBD2. Germline V gives CDR1 ENHRY, CDR2 SYGVKD. The J segment lost 6 bases and the V segment lost 2 bases, leaving 6 bases of the junction unmatched. The CDR3 runs to 16 residues. The CDR3 here is CAISEGVAGGPGELFF. The CDR3 DNA reads TGTGCCATCAGTGAGGGGGTAGCGGGAGGCCCCGGGGAGCTGTTTTTT.

This clone was picked up a small number of times. V and J are TRBV5-1 and TRBJ1-3; D gene uncertain. From germline, CDR1 is SGHRS and CDR2 YFSETQ. The CDR3 has 15 residues. V was pared by 0 bases and J by 2 bases, with 9 bases between. This CDR3 is CASSLESPPGNTIYF. In DNA, the CDR3 is TGCGCCAGCAGCTTGGAGAGTCCCCCTGGAAACACCATATATTTT.

The J gene is TRBJ1-6, the V gene TRBV4-1, with D possibly matching TRBD1 (6 bases). CDR3 length: 13 amino acids. The germline V and J ends were trimmed by 1 base and 10 bases, with 8 bases remaining between them. The V gene's germline CDR1 is MGHRA and CDR2 YSYEKL. The CDR3 protein is CASSQGRGSPLHF. CDR3 coding DNA: TGCGCCAGCAGCCAAGGCAGGGGATCACCCCTCCACTTT.

CDR3: CASSILGWGASGRVNEQFF. The CDR3 region has the DNA TGTGCCAGTAGTATATTGGGGTGGGGTGCTAGCGGGAGGGTCAATGAGCAGTTCTTC. The V call is TRBV19, the J call TRBJ2-1; TRBD2 matches at 12 bases. CDR1 and CDR2 (germline): LNHDA, SQIVND (reference sequence). This CDR3 contains 19 residues. The J segment lost 6 bases and the V segment lost 2 bases, leaving 14 bases of the junction unmatched.

The chain recombines TRBV5-1 with TRBJ1-1; a possible D gene is TRBD1 (6 bases). Trimming pared 5 bases from V and 5 bases from J, leaving 13 bases between. CDR3 size: 13 residues. CDR1 and CDR2 from the germline V gene are SGHRS and YFSETQ. The CDR3 DNA reads as TGCGCCAGCAGGGAACAGGGCTGGACTGAAGCTTTCTTT. Translation gives CASREQGWTEAFF.

The rearrangement joins TRBV28 to TRBJ2-1; perhaps TRBD2 as D (5 bases). This CDR3 has 15 residues. Germline loops: CDR1 MDHEN, CDR2 SYDVKM. V was clipped by 4 bases and J by 0 bases, with 10 bases between them. The CDR3 reads CASSYGESSYNEQFF. CDR3 in DNA: TGTGCCAGCAGTTATGGGGAGAGCTCCTACAATGAGCAGTTCTTC.

This clone appeared a few times. The gene calls are TRBV27 and TRBJ2-7; D is uncertain. There are 15 residues in the CDR3. The germline V and J ends were trimmed by 3 bases and 2 bases, with 14 bases remaining between them. Germline CDR1 MNHEY, CDR2 SMNVEV (reference sequence). This CDR3 reads CASSFFLGHPYEQYF. The CDR3 DNA is TGTGCCAGCAGTTTCTTCCTTGGGCATCCCTACGAGCAGTACTTC.

The rearrangement joins TRBV2 to TRBJ1-6; TRBD1 might be the D (6 bases). In germline, CDR1 is SNHLY, CDR2 FYNNEI. The CDR3 runs to 13 residues. Trimming removed 6 bases from V and 7 bases from J, with 10 bases in between. In DNA, the CDR3 is TGTGCCAGCAGGCCAGACAGGAATTCACCCCTCCACTTT. This translates into CASRPDRNSPLHF.

This clone was detected only a few times. CDR3 sequence reads: CASSVEAGASGNTIYF. CDR3 bases: TGTGCCAGCAGCGTAGAGGCAGGGGCTTCCGGAAACACCATATATTTT. The chain employs TRBV9 and TRBJ1-3, with a weak D call TRBD1 (6 bases). The CDR3 consists of 16 residues. The V gene's germline CDR1 is SGDLS and CDR2 YYNGEE. The germline V and J ends were trimmed by 0 bases and 4 bases, with 14 bases remaining between them. The full variable domain, its missing parts supplied by reference TRBV9 and TRBJ1-3, is DSGVTQTPKHLITATGQRVTLRCSPRSGDLSVYWYQQSLDQGLQFLIQYYNGEERAKGNILERFSAQQFPDLHSELNLSSLELGDSALYFCASSVEAGASGNTIYFGEGSWLTVV.

This sequence joins TRBV9 and TRBJ2-5; TRBD2 matches 10 bases. CDR3 length: 18 residues. CDR1 SGDLS and CDR2 YYNGEE come from the germline V gene. V dropped 0 bases and J dropped 5; count of bases not matched to a gene: 13. The CDR3 here is CASSVGASGSLGRETQYF. CDR3 DNA sequence: TGTGCCAGCAGCGTAGGTGCTAGCGGGAGTTTGGGTAGGGAGACCCAGTACTTC.

The gene calls are TRBV4-1 and TRBJ2-7; no reliable D call. Germline CDR1 and CDR2: MGHRA and YSYEKL. This CDR3 comprises 16 residues. V lost 0 bases to trimming and J lost 0 bases, with 12 bases between them. The CDR3 reads CASSQEGASPSYEQYF. The DNA of the CDR3 is TGCGCCAGCAGCCAAGAGGGCGCGTCCCCCTCCTACGAGCAGTACTTC.

This clone was detected only a few times. This sequence joins TRBV9 and TRBJ2-2; TRBD1 matches at 12 bases. This CDR3 contains 16 residues. Germline CDR1 reads SGDLS; CDR2 reads YYNGEE. Losses at the gene ends were 5 bases for V and 6 bases for J; bases not matched to a gene: 8. The DNA of the CDR3 is TGTGCCAGCAGTGAGTGGGGACAGGGGGCGCCCGGGGAGCTGTTTTTT. Its protein is CASSEWGQGAPGELFF.

The rearrangement uses TRBV7-8 and TRBJ1-1; the match to TRBD1 covers 7 bases. The CDR3 has 15 amino acids. V was clipped by 4 bases and J by 5 bases; unmatched bases: 10. Per the germline V gene, CDR1 is SGHVS and CDR2 is FQNEAQ. In DNA form, the CDR3 reads TGTGCCAGCAGCTACCGACAGGGTGTAAAGACTGAAGCTTTCTTT. This encodes CASSYRQGVKTEAFF.